This passage covers 27 T cell receptor beta chains from one sample sequenced in a study of OX40 agonist ivuxolimab in advanced cancers. Using immunoSEQ multiplex PCR, the repertoire was profiled, and TCRdb retains in-frame clones only, with some absent. Among roughly 66,000 clones listed, approximately 80% were seen once. This specimen consisted of CD4+ or CD8+ T cells sorted from blood, obtained in a trial of the OX40 agonist ivuxolimab. Receptors originate from an adult with an advanced solid tumor such as melanoma, head and neck, liver or kidney cancer.

This clone was observed a handful of times. V is TRBV4-1 and J is TRBJ1-4; 8 nucleotides agree with TRBD1. The ends lost 6 bases at V and 6 bases at J; junction bases unmatched: 12. Germline assignment: CDR1 MGHRA and CDR2 YSYEKL. CDR3 length: 16 residues. CDR3 coding DNA: TGCGCCAGCAGTAGTATAGTCAGGGGGCGCGATGAAAAACTGTTTTTT. Translation: CASSSIVRGRDEKLFF.

The genes are TRBV27 and TRBJ1-2; unclear D gene. CDR3 length: 14 amino acids. The germline gives CDR1 MNHEY, CDR2 SMNVEV (reference sequence). The ends were cut back, 1 base at V and 0 bases at J, with 6 bases in the middle. The CDR3 protein is CASSLLGSNYGYTF. The CDR3 DNA is TGTGCCAGCAGTTTATTGGGGTCTAACTATGGCTACACCTTC.

This clone has just one count. The V call is TRBV7-9, the J call TRBJ1-5; no reliable D call. Germline lookup yields CDR1 SEHNR and CDR2 FQNEAQ (reference sequence). The V and J ends lost 1 base and 5 bases respectively, with 3 bases between them. This CDR3 region has 12 residues. The CDR3 here is CASSLGYQPQHF. In nucleotides, the CDR3 is TGTGCCAGCAGCTTAGGGTATCAGCCCCAGCATTTT.

This chain links TRBV5-1 with TRBJ2-3, with D possibly being TRBD2 (6 bases). The germline gives CDR1 SGHRS, CDR2 YFSETQ. V lost 8 bases to trimming and J lost 1 base, with 8 bases between them. The CDR3 sequence is 12 residues long. Written as DNA, the CDR3 is TGCGCCAGTGGGGAGGGCACAGATACGCAGTATTTT. It is translated as CASGEGTDTQYF.

The chain carries TRBV5-6 and TRBJ2-1; a possible D gene is TRBD1 (6 bases). Germline CDR1 is SGHDT and CDR2 is YYEEEE. Trimming left V 0 bases short and J 2 bases short, with 9 bases between. There are 15 residues in the CDR3. The CDR3 coding sequence is TGTGCCAGCAGCTTGGACAGGGCGCCCTACAATGAGCAGTTCTTC. Translating gives CASSLDRAPYNEQFF.

The chain employs TRBV4-1 and TRBJ2-7; TRBD2 matches 9 bases. Unmatched junction bases numbered 14, after V lost 1 base and J lost 1 base. The CDR3 has 19 amino acids. Germline lookup yields CDR1 MGHRA and CDR2 YSYEKL. The CDR3 DNA reads TGCGCCAGCAGCCAAGTCCAGCCAACAACTAGCGGGCCTTCCTACGAGCAGTACTTC. Its translation: CASSQVQPTTSGPSYEQYF.

The count of this clone is one. This chain links TRBV11-1 with TRBJ2-4; TRBD1 aligns across 9 bases. The CDR3 totals 14 residues. V gave up 0 bases and J gave up 8 bases; unmatched junction bases: 2. The germline gives CDR1 SGHAT, CDR2 FQDESV (reference sequence). CDR3 nucleotides: TGTGCCAGCAGCTTAGCGGACAGGGGTCACATTCAGTACTTC. This encodes CASSLADRGHIQYF.

The chain links TRBV5-4 to TRBJ1-4, with 7 bases matching TRBD1. Germline loops: CDR1 SGHNT, CDR2 YYREEE (reference sequence). The CDR3 loop spans 15 amino acids. The trim removed 0 bases at V and 6 bases at J, leaving 5 bases unmatched. CDR3: CASSLVTGTDEKLFF. The CDR3 DNA sequence: TGTGCCAGCAGCTTGGTGACAGGGACGGATGAAAAACTGTTTTTT.

This chain links TRBV5-4 with TRBJ1-2; TRBD1 agrees at 9 bases. CDR3 length: 15 residues. Germline CDR1 SGHNT, CDR2 YYREEE (reference sequence). V trimming: 3 bases; J trimming: 4 bases; junction bases outside the gene matches: 7. Written as DNA, the CDR3 is TGTGCCAGCAGCTCCCCGGGACAGGGCCTCTATGGCTACACCTTC. This sequence encodes CASSSPGQGLYGYTF. Looking up the rest from reference TRBV5-4 and TRBJ1-2 gives the full variable domain: ETGVTQSPTHLIKTRGQQVTLRCSSQSGHNTVSWYQQALGQGPQFIFQYYREEENGRGNFPPRFSGLQFPNYSSELNVNALELDDSALYLCASSSPGQGLYGYTFGSGTRLTVV.

The rearrangement joins TRBV4-2 to TRBJ2-7; TRBD2 matches at 13 bases. This CDR3 has 17 residues. Losses at the gene ends were 4 bases for V and 5 bases for J; bases not matched to a gene: 11. From germline, CDR1 is LGHNA and CDR2 YNFKEQ. The CDR3 sequence is CASSPGLAGPGAHEQYF. The CDR3 DNA follows: TGTGCCAGCAGCCCGGGACTAGCGGGGCCCGGGGCCCACGAGCAGTACTTC.

This clone was seen a single time. The V and J genes are TRBV7-2 and TRBJ2-2; the match to TRBD2 covers 11 bases. V shed 4 bases, J shed 0 bases, and the junction held 10 bases outside the gene matches. Germline V gene data show CDR1 as SGHTA and CDR2 as FQGNSA. The CDR3 length is 19 residues. This chain's CDR3 is CASSSPLLAGVANTGELFF. DNA of the CDR3: TGTGCCAGCAGCTCGCCTTTACTAGCGGGGGTCGCGAACACCGGGGAGCTGTTTTTT.

This clone has just a few counts. V is TRBV28 and J is TRBJ2-5, with 8 bases that match TRBD1. The CDR3 is made up of 13 amino acids. CDR1 and CDR2 from the germline V gene are MDHEN and SYDVKM. V shed 4 bases and J 9 bases; nucleotides not matched to a gene: 7. The chain's CDR3 is CASSSWTGKAQYF. Here the CDR3 DNA reads TGTGCCAGCAGTTCTTGGACAGGGAAGGCCCAGTACTTC.

This sequence joins TRBV7-2 and TRBJ2-2, with D possibly being TRBD2 (6 bases). This CDR3 is built from 15 residues. Trimming removed 1 base from V and 1 base from J, with 7 bases in between. CDR1 and CDR2 from the germline V gene are SGHTA and FQGNSA. The CDR3 nucleotides read TGTGCCAGCAGCTTAGTTAGCGGGAACACCGGGGAGCTGTTTTTT. Its protein product is CASSLVSGNTGELFF.

V usage is TRBV6-5 and J usage is TRBJ1-2; D gene ambiguous. Germline-derived CDR1 and CDR2 are MNHEY and SVGAGI. The germline V and J ends were trimmed by 5 bases and 4 bases, with 11 bases remaining between them. The CDR3 length is 13 residues. The CDR3 DNA is TGTGCCAGCAGTCCCACGGGGATCTATGGCTACACCTTC. This encodes CASSPTGIYGYTF.

The chain is built from TRBV19 and TRBJ2-1; 12 bases fit TRBD2. V lost 4 bases to trimming and J lost 0 bases; unmatched junction nucleotides: 7. The CDR3 runs 18 residues. Germline V CDR1 and CDR2: LNHDA, SQIVND (reference sequence). The CDR3 loop reads CASSRGLAGLSSYNEQFF. As DNA, the CDR3 is TGTGCCAGTAGTAGGGGACTAGCGGGCCTGAGCTCCTACAATGAGCAGTTCTTC.

The CDR3 bases are TGCAGCGGTTACCGGGACTTTGGGAACACCGGGGAGCTGTTTTTT. This codes for CSGYRDFGNTGELFF. The chain couples TRBV29-1 to TRBJ2-2; D is possibly TRBD2 (6 bases). Germline V gene sequence: CDR1 SQVTM, CDR2 ANQGSEA. Trimming took 7 bases from V and 1 from J, leaving 16 bases between them. The CDR3 length is 15 residues.

The rearrangement links TRBV7-2 to TRBJ2-1; D unresolved. Germline-derived CDR1 and CDR2 are SGHTA and FQGNSA. The V and J ends lost 2 bases and 0 bases respectively, with 14 bases between them. The CDR3 consists of 17 residues. The CDR3 protein is CASSLRYVLLSYNEQFF. CDR3 coding DNA: TGTGCCAGCAGCTTAAGGTACGTGCTCCTCTCCTACAATGAGCAGTTCTTC.

This clone was found a few times. The chain recombines TRBV28 with TRBJ1-2; no clear D gene. V lost 2 bases and J 11 bases, leaving 9 bases between the germline ends. The germline V gene encodes CDR1 MDHEN and CDR2 SYDVKM. There are 11 residues in the CDR3. CDR3 in DNA: TGTGCCAGCAGTTTAGTGAGCGGGTACACCTTC. It yields the protein CASSLVSGYTF.

The rearrangement links TRBV19 to TRBJ1-5; D uncertain. CDR3 length equals 12 residues. V was trimmed by 3 bases and J by 9 bases, leaving 9 bases between them. Germline V gene sequence: CDR1 LNHDA, CDR2 SQIVND (reference sequence). CDR3 sequence reads: CASSIRFLPQHF. CDR3 sequence (DNA): TGTGCCAGTAGTATTCGGTTCTTGCCCCAGCATTTT.

A few counts support this clone. The junction shows a germline mismatch at one end, possibly a read error. The chain recombines TRBV4-3 with TRBJ2-7; a possible D gene is TRBD2 (5 bases). CDR3 size: 14 residues. Germline CDR1 is LGHNA and CDR2 is YSLEER. This CDR3 is CASSKEREAYEQYF. The CDR3, as DNA: TGCGCCAGCAGCAAAGAACGGGAAGCCTACGAGCAGTACTTC.

J is TRBJ2-1 and V is TRBV29-1; 11 bases are a match to TRBD2. V lost 7 bases, J lost 7 bases, and 9 bases stayed unmatched. The CDR3 extends over 14 amino acids. CDR1 is SQVTM and CDR2 is ANQGSEA in the germline V gene. CDR3 loop: CSGLTSGKGNEQFF. CDR3 DNA: TGCAGCGGCCTGACTAGCGGGAAGGGGAATGAGCAGTTCTTC.

The chain combines TRBV7-2 with TRBJ2-1; D is unclear. The V end was cut by 5 bases, the J end by 3 bases, with 5 bases between. Germline V gene data show CDR1 as SGHTA and CDR2 as FQGNSA. The CDR3 totals 12 residues. In DNA, the CDR3 is TGTGCCAGCAGCCCTAGCTACAATGAGCAGTTCTTC. As protein: CASSPSYNEQFF.

The chain uses TRBV19 and TRBJ1-5; 10 bases are a match to TRBD1. V was pared by 6 bases and J by 1 base, with 12 bases of the junction left unmatched. The CDR3 has 18 amino acids. Germline values: CDR1 LNHDA, CDR2 SQIVND (reference sequence). The CDR3 sequence: CASSPGTGARSSNQPQHF. CDR3 in DNA: TGTGCCAGTAGCCCCGGGACAGGGGCGAGATCGAGCAATCAGCCCCAGCATTTT.

The rearrangement uses TRBV6-6 and TRBJ1-2; 7 positions agree with TRBD1. This CDR3 has 15 residues. Germline CDR1 MNHNY, CDR2 SVGAGI (reference sequence). J gave up 8 bases and V 0 bases, and 9 bases lay outside the gene matches. The CDR3 here is CASSYSGLQGLGYTF. The DNA for the CDR3 is TGTGCCAGCAGTTACTCAGGGCTACAGGGGTTGGGCTACACCTTC.

This clone was seen only once. The gene calls are TRBV2 and TRBJ2-3; TRBD2 might be the D (6 bases). V lost 2 bases and J lost 3, with 9 bases in between. The CDR3 runs 14 residues. Germline V gene sequence: CDR1 SNHLY, CDR2 FYNNEI. The CDR3 protein is CASSELATTDTQYF. In nucleotides, the CDR3 is TGTGCCAGCAGTGAACTAGCGACGACAGATACGCAGTATTTT.

The chain has TRBV5-1 and TRBJ1-2; maybe TRBD1 (5 bases). The CDR3 loop spans 14 amino acids. The V end was cut by 4 bases, the J end by 4 bases, with 14 bases between. The germline V gene encodes CDR1 SGHRS and CDR2 YFSETQ. CDR3 in amino acids: CASSAGGGVYGYTF. As DNA, the CDR3 is TGCGCCAGCAGCGCGGGGGGAGGAGTCTATGGCTACACCTTC.

The chain is built from TRBV27 and TRBJ2-5; D possibly corresponds to TRBD1 (5 bases). The J call may be wrong; the DNA end is better matched by TRBJ2-7. Germline V CDR1 and CDR2: MNHEY, SMNVEV (reference sequence). This CDR3 is 14 amino acids long. The CDR3 is CASSPQTEPYEQYF. The CDR3 nucleotides are TGTGCCAGCAGTCCCCAGACAGAACCCTACGAGCAGTACTTC.